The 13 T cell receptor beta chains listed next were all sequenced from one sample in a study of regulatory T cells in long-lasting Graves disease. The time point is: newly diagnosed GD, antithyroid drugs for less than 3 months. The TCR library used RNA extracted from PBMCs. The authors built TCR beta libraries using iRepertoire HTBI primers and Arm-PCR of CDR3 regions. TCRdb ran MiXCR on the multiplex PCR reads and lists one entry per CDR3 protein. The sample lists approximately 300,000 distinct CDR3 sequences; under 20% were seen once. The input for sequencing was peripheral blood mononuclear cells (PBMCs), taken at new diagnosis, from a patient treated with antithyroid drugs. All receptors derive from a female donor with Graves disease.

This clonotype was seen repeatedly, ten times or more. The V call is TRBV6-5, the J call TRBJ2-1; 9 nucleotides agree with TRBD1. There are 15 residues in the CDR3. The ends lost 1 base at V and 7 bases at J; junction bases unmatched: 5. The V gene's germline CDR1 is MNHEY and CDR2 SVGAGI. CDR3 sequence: CASSYYRGRRNEQFF. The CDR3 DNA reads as TGTGCCAGCAGTTACTACAGGGGGCGCAGGAATGAGCAGTTCTTC.

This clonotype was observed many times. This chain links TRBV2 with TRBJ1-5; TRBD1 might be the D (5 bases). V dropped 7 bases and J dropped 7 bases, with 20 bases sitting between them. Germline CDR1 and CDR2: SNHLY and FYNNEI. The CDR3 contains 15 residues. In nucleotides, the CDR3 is TGTGCCAGCAAACCCTCCCGGGGGGGTGAACAGCCCCAGCATTTT. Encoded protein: CASKPSRGGEQPQHF.

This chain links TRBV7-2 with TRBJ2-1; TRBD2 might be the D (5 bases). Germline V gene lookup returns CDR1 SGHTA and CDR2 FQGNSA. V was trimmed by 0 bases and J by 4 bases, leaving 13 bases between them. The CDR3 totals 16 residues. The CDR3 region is CASSLALWESYNEQFF. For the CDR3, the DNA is TGTGCCAGCAGCTTAGCGTTGTGGGAGTCATACAATGAGCAGTTCTTC.

The CDR3 here is CASSPSGYGYTF. CDR3 sequence (DNA): TGTGCCAGCAGCCCCTCAGGCTATGGCTACACCTTC. The rearrangement links TRBV12-3 or TRBV12-4 to TRBJ1-2; no reliable D call. CDR3 length equals 12 residues. Trimming left V 6 bases short and J 4 bases short, with 9 bases between.

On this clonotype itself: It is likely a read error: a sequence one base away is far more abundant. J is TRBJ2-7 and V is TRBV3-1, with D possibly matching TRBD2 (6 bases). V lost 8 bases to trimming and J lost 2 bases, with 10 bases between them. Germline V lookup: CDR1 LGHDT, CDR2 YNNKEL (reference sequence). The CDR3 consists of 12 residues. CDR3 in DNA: TGTGCCAGCCGGGGGAGGACCTACGAGCAGTACTTC. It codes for CASRGRTYEQYF.

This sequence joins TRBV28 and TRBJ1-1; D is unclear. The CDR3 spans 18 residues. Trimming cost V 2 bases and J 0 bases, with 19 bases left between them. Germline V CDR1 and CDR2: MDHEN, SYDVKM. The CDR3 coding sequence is TGTGCCAGCAGTTTAACTTATTATGAGGAACTCTTGAACACTGAAGCTTTCTTT. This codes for CASSLTYYEELLNTEAFF.

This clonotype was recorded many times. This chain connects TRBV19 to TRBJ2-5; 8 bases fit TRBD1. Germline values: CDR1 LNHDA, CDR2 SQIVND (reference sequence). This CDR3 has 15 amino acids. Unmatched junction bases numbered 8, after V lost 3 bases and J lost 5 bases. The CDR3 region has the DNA TGTGCCAGTAGTATGGGGACAGGTCTGGGGGAGACCCAGTACTTC. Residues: CASSMGTGLGETQYF.

CDR3 region: CSASRKETQYF. The CDR3 nucleotides read TGCAGTGCTAGTCGGAAAGAGACCCAGTACTTC. This sequence joins TRBV20-1 and TRBJ2-5, with D hard to call. The CDR3 is 11 residues long. V was cut by 3 bases and J by 3 bases, with 5 bases left in between. CDR1 and CDR2 from the germline V gene are DFQATT and SNEGSKA (reference sequence).

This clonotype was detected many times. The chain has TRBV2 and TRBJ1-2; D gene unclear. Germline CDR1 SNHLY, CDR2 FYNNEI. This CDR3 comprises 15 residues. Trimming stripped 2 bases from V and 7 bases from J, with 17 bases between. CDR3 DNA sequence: TGTGCCAGCAGTGAACGGATCGCCCTGACTATTGGCTACACCTTC. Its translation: CASSERIALTIGYTF.

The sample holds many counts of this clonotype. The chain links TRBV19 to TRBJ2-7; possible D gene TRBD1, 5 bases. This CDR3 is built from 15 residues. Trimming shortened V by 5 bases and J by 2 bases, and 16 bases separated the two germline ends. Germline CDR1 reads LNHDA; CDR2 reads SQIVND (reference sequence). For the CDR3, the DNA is TGTGCCAGTAGTTCCTCGACAGTAAGCACCTACGAGCAGTACTTC. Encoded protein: CASSSSTVSTYEQYF.

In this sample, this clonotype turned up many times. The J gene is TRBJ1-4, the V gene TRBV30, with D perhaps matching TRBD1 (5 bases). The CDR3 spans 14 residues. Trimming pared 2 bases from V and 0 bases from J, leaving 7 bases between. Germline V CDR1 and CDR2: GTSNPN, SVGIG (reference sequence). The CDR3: CAWSLGATNEKLFF. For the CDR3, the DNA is TGTGCCTGGAGTCTGGGGGCAACTAATGAAAAACTGTTTTTT.

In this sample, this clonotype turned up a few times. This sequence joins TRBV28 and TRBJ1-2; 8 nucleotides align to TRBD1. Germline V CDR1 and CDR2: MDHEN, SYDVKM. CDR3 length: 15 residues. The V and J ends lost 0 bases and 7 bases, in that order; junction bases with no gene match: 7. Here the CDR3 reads CASSLWSDRVIGYTF. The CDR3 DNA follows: TGTGCCAGCAGTTTATGGTCGGACAGGGTTATTGGCTACACCTTC.

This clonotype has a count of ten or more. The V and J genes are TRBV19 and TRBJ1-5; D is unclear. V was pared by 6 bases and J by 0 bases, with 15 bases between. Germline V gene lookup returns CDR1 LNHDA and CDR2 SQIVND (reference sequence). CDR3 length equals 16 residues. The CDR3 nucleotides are TGTGCCAGTAGCCTTGCCCAGGCCCTTAGCAATCAGCCCCAGCATTTT. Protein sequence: CASSLAQALSNQPQHF.